Each of the 22 T cell receptor beta chains below was sequenced from the same sample in a study of blood T cell repertoires in COVID-19. Clones were read by immunoSEQ multiplex PCR, and TCRdb kept only the in-frame ones, dropping some. The table includes 200,000 to 250,000 clones, around three quarters detected once. Source material: peripheral blood. Receptors were obtained from a woman in her 70s with acute or convalescent COVID-19.

In this sample, this clone turned up a few times. For the CDR3, the DNA is TGTGCCAGCACCCGGGGGGGACAGCTAGTCGACGAGCAGTACTTC. Translation gives CASTRGGQLVDEQYF. The chain employs TRBV7-2 and TRBJ2-7; D might be TRBD2 (8 bases). V lost 7 bases to trimming and J lost 5 bases, with 21 bases between them. The CDR3 totals 15 residues. CDR1 SGHTA and CDR2 FQGNSA come from the germline V gene.

The J gene is TRBJ1-6, the V gene TRBV19, with 8 bases aligning to TRBD1. Germline lookup yields CDR1 LNHDA and CDR2 SQIVND (reference sequence). The CDR3 is made up of 17 amino acids. V shed 5 bases and J 7 bases; nucleotides not matched to a gene: 13. The CDR3 region is CASSLDRAKRGNSPLHF. The CDR3 nucleotides read TGTGCCAGTAGTTTGGACAGGGCGAAGAGAGGGAATTCACCCCTCCACTTT. Variable domain in full (rest from reference TRBV19 and TRBJ1-6): DGGITQSPKYLFRKEGQNVTLSCEQNLNHDAMYWYRQDPGQGLRLIYYSQIVNDFQKGDIAEGYSVSREKKESFPLTVTSAQKNPTAFYLCASSLDRAKRGNSPLHFGNGTRLTVT.

The gene calls are TRBV24-1 and TRBJ2-2; 9 bases agree with TRBD1. Germline loops: CDR1 KGHDR, CDR2 SFDVKD. The CDR3 loop spans 17 amino acids. The V segment lost 5 bases and the J segment 4 bases; nucleotides outside the gene matches: 10. The CDR3 loop is CATSALTGGAGTGELFF. CDR3 DNA: TGTGCCACCAGTGCCTTGACAGGGGGTGCGGGCACCGGGGAGCTGTTTTTT.

This clone has only one observation. The J gene is TRBJ2-6, the V gene TRBV5-1, with D uncertain. With 2 bases removed from V and 0 bases from J, the gap between germline ends came to 6 bases. This CDR3 region has 15 residues. Germline V lookup: CDR1 SGHRS, CDR2 YFSETQ. CDR3 protein: CASSLEPSGANVLTF. In DNA form, the CDR3 reads TGCGCCAGCAGCTTAGAGCCCTCTGGGGCCAACGTCCTGACTTTC.

This clone was seen a few times. This chain joins TRBV18 and TRBJ1-2; D gene ambiguous. In germline, CDR1 is KGHSH, CDR2 LQKENI. The CDR3 runs to 13 residues. V lost 4 bases, J lost 5 bases, and 11 bases lay in between. CDR3 DNA: TGTGCCAGCTCACAGGCTACAGAGTATGGCTACACCTTC. As protein: CASSQATEYGYTF.

The gene calls are TRBV7-2 and TRBJ2-2; D might be TRBD1 (6 bases). Trimming stripped 8 bases from V and 1 base from J, with 11 bases between. This CDR3 region has 14 residues. Looked up from germline, CDR1 is SGHTA and CDR2 is FQGNSA. The CDR3 protein is CASASGQNTGELFF. DNA for the CDR3: TGTGCCAGCGCGTCGGGACAGAACACCGGGGAGCTGTTTTTT.

V usage is TRBV7-3 and J usage is TRBJ2-5, with TRBD2 matching over 8 bases. The trim removed 2 bases at V and 3 bases at J, leaving 2 bases unmatched. The length of the CDR3 is 14 residues. The germline V gene has CDR1 SGHTA and CDR2 FQGTGA. The CDR3 region is CASSLSGREETQYF. The DNA of the CDR3 is TGTGCCAGCAGCTTATCCGGGAGGGAAGAGACCCAGTACTTC.

V gene TRBV7-9 combines with J gene TRBJ1-5; a possible D gene is TRBD1 (5 bases). The V gene lost 3 bases and the J gene lost 0 bases, with 15 bases spanning the gap. Germline lookup yields CDR1 SEHNR and CDR2 FQNEAQ (reference sequence). This CDR3 is built from 17 residues. Written as DNA, the CDR3 is TGTGCCAGCAGCTTTTCCCCGACAGCCGATAGCAATCAGCCCCAGCATTTT. Amino acid sequence: CASSFSPTADSNQPQHF.

The sample holds a few counts of this clone. The V gene is TRBV25-1, the J gene TRBJ1-6; D not certain. The ends were cut back, 11 bases at V and 0 bases at J, with 5 bases in the middle. Germline CDR1 reads MGHDK; CDR2 reads SYGVNS. This CDR3 region has 12 residues. CDR3 residues: CAFRSYNSPLHF. The CDR3 DNA follows: TGTGCCTTCCGCTCCTATAATTCACCCCTCCACTTT. Full variable domain (missing parts from reference TRBV25-1 and TRBJ1-6): EADIYQTPRYLVIGTGKKITLECSQTMGHDKMYWYQQDPGMELHLIHYSYGVNSTEKGDLSSESTVSRIRTEHFPLTLESARPSHTSQYLCAFRSYNSPLHFGNGTRLTVT.

This clone came up once. The rearrangement links TRBV19 to TRBJ2-6, with D possibly TRBD1 on 5 matching bases. Trimming shortened V by 5 bases and J by 0 bases, and 8 bases separated the two germline ends. This CDR3 is 15 amino acids long. CDR1 LNHDA and CDR2 SQIVND come from the germline V gene (reference sequence). The CDR3 sequence: CASSERGSGANVLTF. DNA of the CDR3: TGTGCCAGTAGTGAAAGGGGCTCTGGGGCCAACGTCCTGACTTTC. Full variable domain (outside the CDR3, taken from reference TRBV19 and TRBJ2-6): DGGITQSPKYLFRKEGQNVTLSCEQNLNHDAMYWYRQDPGQGLRLIYYSQIVNDFQKGDIAEGYSVSREKKESFPLTVTSAQKNPTAFYLCASSERGSGANVLTFGAGSRLTVL.

Details on this clone: One end of the junction varies from germline; a read error may be responsible. The chain employs TRBV7-9 and TRBJ2-3; no clear D. The CDR3 is 16 amino acids. Germline lookup yields CDR1 SEHNR and CDR2 FQNEAQ (reference sequence). The CDR3 sequence is CAGSPTLSDYTDTQYF. The CDR3 region has the DNA TGTGCCGGCAGCCCTACGCTCAGCGATTACACAGATACGCAGTATTTT. Combining the CDR3 with reference TRBV7-9 and TRBJ2-3 gives the whole variable domain DTGVSQNPRHKITKRGQNVTFRCDPISEHNRLYWYRQTLGQGPEFLTYFQNEAQLEKSRLLSDRFSAERPKGSFSTLEIQRTEQGDSAMYLCAGSPTLSDYTDTQYFGPGTRLTVL.

J is TRBJ2-1 and V is TRBV20-1, with TRBD2 matching over 8 bases. Germline V CDR1 and CDR2: DFQATT, SNEGSKA (reference sequence). J was trimmed by 8 bases and V by 3 bases; bases with no gene match: 12. CDR3 length: 15 amino acids. CDR3 sequence (DNA): TGCAGTGCTAGTGTCGGGACTAGTAATGAATATGAGCAGTTCTTC. Its protein product is CSASVGTSNEYEQFF.

V and J are TRBV7-2 and TRBJ2-3, with TRBD2 matching over 8 bases. The V gene end was trimmed by 2 bases and the J gene end by 5 bases; junction bases not matched to a gene: 6. The V gene's germline CDR1 is SGHTA and CDR2 FQGNSA. This CDR3 contains 15 residues. The CDR3 coding sequence is TGTGCCAGCAGCTTAAACGGGGGGGCAATAGATACGCAGTATTTT. This encodes CASSLNGGAIDTQYF. Complete variable domain (other parts from reference TRBV7-2 and TRBJ2-3): GAGVSQSPSNKVTEKGKDVELRCDPISGHTALYWYRQSLGQGLEFLIYFQGNSAPDKSGLPSDRFSAERTGGSVSTLTIQRTQQEDSAVYLCASSLNGGAIDTQYFGPGTRLTVL.

This clone was seen once. The V and J genes are TRBV7-8 and TRBJ1-3; D gene ambiguous. Trimming took 1 base from V and 4 from J, leaving 14 bases between them. This CDR3 is 16 amino acids long. The germline V gene has CDR1 SGHVS and CDR2 FQNEAQ. The CDR3 coding sequence is TGTGCCAGCAGCTTAGGGGCCCCCGGAGGGGGAAACACCATATATTTT. This encodes CASSLGAPGGGNTIYF.

This chain connects TRBV29-1 to TRBJ1-1; TRBD1 agrees at 7 bases. This CDR3 spans 17 amino acids. CDR1 is SQVTM, CDR2 ANQGSEA, per germline. The J segment lost 0 bases and the V segment lost 6 bases, leaving 16 bases of the junction unmatched. Written as DNA, the CDR3 is TGCAGCGTACCTACCGGGACAGAGTTTTCCCTGAACACTGAAGCTTTCTTT. It encodes CSVPTGTEFSLNTEAFF.

The chain combines TRBV12-5 with TRBJ2-2; the D is unclear. There are 13 residues in the CDR3. V was pared by 2 bases and J by 1 base, with 2 bases between. Germline loops: CDR1 LGHNT, CDR2 FRNRAP. CDR3 residues: CASGLQNTGELFF. DNA of the CDR3: TGTGCTAGTGGTTTGCAGAACACCGGGGAGCTGTTTTTT.

The chain recombines TRBV7-6 with TRBJ1-2; D possibly corresponds to TRBD1 (5 bases). V lost 1 base, J lost 4 bases, and 13 bases lay in between. Germline-derived CDR1 and CDR2 are SGHVS and FNYEAQ. The CDR3 totals 15 residues. CDR3 DNA: TGTGCCAGCAGCTTAGGGGGCGGTCGGCCCTATGGCTACACCTTC. Protein: CASSLGGGRPYGYTF.

The rearrangement joins TRBV4-2 to TRBJ2-1; TRBD2 might be the D (6 bases). There are 16 residues in the CDR3. Trimming pared 0 bases from V and 4 bases from J, leaving 13 bases between. Per the germline V gene, CDR1 is LGHNA and CDR2 is YNFKEQ. DNA of the CDR3: TGTGCCAGCAGCCAAGAGGGGCTAGCGTTTTACAATGAGCAGTTCTTC. Its translation is CASSQEGLAFYNEQFF.

The V call is TRBV5-8, the J call TRBJ2-5; maybe TRBD2 (7 bases). Per germline, CDR1 SGHTS and CDR2 YDEGEE. This CDR3 has 17 residues. Trimming took off 4 bases at V and 5 bases at J, with 24 bases between the two ends. Here the CDR3 DNA reads TGTGCCAGCAGCCGGGGGGTCGGACAGTCGGGCCGCGAGACCCAGTACTTC. This encodes CASSRGVGQSGRETQYF.

This clone was observed once. The V call is TRBV21-1, the J call TRBJ2-2; TRBD1, as called in the table, went unchecked against the DNA. TRBV21-1 is termed a pseudogene. The CDR3 totals 14 residues. CDR3 coding DNA: TGTGCCAGCAGCAAAGCGTCAGGGGTCGGGGAGCTGTTTTTT. The encoded protein is CASSKASGVGELFF.

This chain links TRBV24-1 with TRBJ2-5, with TRBD2 matching over 8 bases. V gave up 3 bases and J gave up 2 bases; unmatched junction bases: 1. The germline V gene has CDR1 KGHDR and CDR2 SFDVKD. This CDR3 is 14 amino acids long. In DNA form, the CDR3 reads TGTGCCACCAGTGATCCGGGGGGGCAAGAGACCCAGTACTTC. Amino acid sequence: CATSDPGGQETQYF.

The chain links TRBV11-2 to TRBJ2-7, with D possibly matching TRBD1 (6 bases). V was shortened by 4 bases and J by 2 bases, with 21 bases between the two germline ends. The CDR3 runs to 17 residues. The V gene's germline CDR1 is SGHAT and CDR2 FQNNGV. Written as DNA, the CDR3 is TGTGCCAGCAGCTACAAAACACCCGGGACAAGCACCTACGAGCAGTACTTC. This sequence encodes CASSYKTPGTSTYEQYF.